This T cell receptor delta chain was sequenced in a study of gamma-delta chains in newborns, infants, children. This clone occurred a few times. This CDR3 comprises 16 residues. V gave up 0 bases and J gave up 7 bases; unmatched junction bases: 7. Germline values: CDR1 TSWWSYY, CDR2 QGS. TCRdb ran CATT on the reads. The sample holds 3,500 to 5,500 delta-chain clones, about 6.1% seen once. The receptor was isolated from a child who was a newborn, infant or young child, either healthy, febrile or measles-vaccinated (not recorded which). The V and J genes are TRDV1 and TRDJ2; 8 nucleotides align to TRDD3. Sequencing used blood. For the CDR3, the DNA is TGTGCTCTTGGGGAACTAGGTCTTACTGGGGGAGCACAACTCTTCTTT. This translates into CALGELGLTGGAQLFF.